Presented here are 5 T cell receptor beta chains from one specimen sequenced in a study of cytomegalovirus exposure and HLA in healthy donors. With 60 Vbeta and 13 Jbeta primers, the PCR was carried out. The protocol was immunoSEQ multiplex PCR, while the TCRdb copy is restricted to in-frame clones and leaves out a portion. This sample has 150,000 to 200,000 clones, with roughly 82% found just once. The source material was PBMCs. These receptors came from a woman under 40 in good health and CMV-seronegative.

The genes are TRBV19 and TRBJ1-1; D is unresolved. This CDR3 comprises 13 residues. V was pared by 5 bases and J by 0 bases, with 7 bases between. From germline, CDR1 is LNHDA and CDR2 SQIVND (reference sequence). The chain's CDR3 is CASSFQVNTEAFF. Written as DNA, the CDR3 is TGTGCCAGTAGTTTCCAGGTGAACACTGAAGCTTTCTTT.

This clone was found a few times. The chain couples TRBV7-2 to TRBJ1-1, with D perhaps TRBD1 (6 bases). Germline CDR1 and CDR2: SGHTA and FQGNSA. Trimming left V 5 bases short and J 4 bases short, with 17 bases between. The CDR3 runs 15 residues. CDR3 region: CASSPQTGRGTEAFF. The CDR3 DNA reads as TGTGCCAGCAGCCCGCAGACAGGTCGGGGCACTGAAGCTTTCTTT.

The J gene is TRBJ2-6, the V gene TRBV7-2; 8 bases agree with TRBD2. The CDR3 runs 18 residues. CDR1 and CDR2 (germline): SGHTA, FQGNSA. V lost 5 bases, J lost 4 bases, and 13 bases stayed unmatched. CDR3 amino acids: CASSQRAGDAVGANVLTF. The DNA of the CDR3 is TGTGCCAGCAGCCAAAGAGCGGGAGACGCTGTGGGGGCCAACGTCCTGACTTTC.

The chain has TRBV6-5 and TRBJ1-2; possibly TRBD1 for D (6 bases). The CDR3 totals 12 residues. V lost 5 bases and J lost 4, with 8 bases in between. CDR1 is MNHEY and CDR2 is SVGAGI in the germline V gene. This CDR3 is CASSTGIYGYTF. The DNA for the CDR3 is TGTGCCAGCAGTACAGGGATCTATGGCTACACCTTC.

In its sample, this clone was seen once. The V and J genes are TRBV28 and TRBJ1-2, with TRBD1 as a possible D gene (5 bases). The CDR3 runs 13 residues. V lost 5 bases to trimming and J lost 0 bases, with 7 bases between them. Germline CDR1 is MDHEN and CDR2 is SYDVKM. In DNA, the CDR3 is TGTGCCAGCAGTACGGGGGCTAACTATGGCTACACCTTC. This gives the protein CASSTGANYGYTF.